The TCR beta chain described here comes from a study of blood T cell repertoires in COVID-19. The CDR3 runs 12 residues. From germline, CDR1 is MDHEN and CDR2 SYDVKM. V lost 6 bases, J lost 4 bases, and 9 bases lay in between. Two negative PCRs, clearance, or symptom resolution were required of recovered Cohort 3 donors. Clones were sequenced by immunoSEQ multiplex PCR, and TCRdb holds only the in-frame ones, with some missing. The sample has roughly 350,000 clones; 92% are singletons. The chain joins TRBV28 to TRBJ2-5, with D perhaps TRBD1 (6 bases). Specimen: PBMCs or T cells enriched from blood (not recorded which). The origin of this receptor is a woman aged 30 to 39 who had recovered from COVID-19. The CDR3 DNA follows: TGTGCCAGCAGCCGGGACACAGAGACCCAGTACTTC. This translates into CASSRDTETQYF.